These 20 T cell receptor beta chains came from one sample sequenced in a study of blood T cell repertoires in COVID-19. TCRdb's table, derived via immunoSEQ multiplex PCR, lists solely in-frame clones and lacks some. The sample carries approximately 200,000 clones, roughly 92% recorded once. The sequencing sample was made of peripheral blood. These receptors were taken from a man aged 30 to 45 with COVID-19, enrolled during active disease.

V usage is TRBV5-1 and J usage is TRBJ1-5; TRBD1 agrees at 8 bases. Trimming removed 4 bases from V and 5 bases from J; junction bases left unmatched: 5. Germline V gene data show CDR1 as SGHRS and CDR2 as YFSETQ. This CDR3 is built from 14 residues. This CDR3 is CASSPGTGHQPQHF. The CDR3 DNA follows: TGCGCCAGCAGCCCCGGGACAGGTCATCAGCCCCAGCATTTT.

This clone has just one count. V usage is TRBV5-6 and J usage is TRBJ2-5, with a weak D call TRBD2 (6 bases). The CDR3 contains 15 residues. Trimming pared 3 bases from V and 4 bases from J, leaving 16 bases between. Germline V gene lookup returns CDR1 SGHDT and CDR2 YYEEEE. The CDR3 sequence is CASSSEGWVAETQYF. The CDR3 DNA reads as TGTGCCAGCAGCTCGGAGGGTTGGGTGGCAGAGACCCAGTACTTC.

The gene calls are TRBV3-1 (or the pseudogene TRBV3-2) and TRBJ2-7, with 10 bases aligning to TRBD2. V shed 0 bases, J shed 1 base, and the junction held 9 bases outside the gene matches. CDR1 is LGHDT and CDR2 is YNNKEL in the germline V gene (reference sequence). CDR3 size: 18 residues. The CDR3: CASSQDGLAGDISYEQYF. The CDR3 DNA follows: TGTGCCAGCAGCCAAGACGGGCTAGCGGGGGATATTTCCTACGAGCAGTACTTC.

V usage is TRBV7-9 and J usage is TRBJ1-1; the D is unclear. Germline V gives CDR1 SEHNR, CDR2 FQNEAQ (reference sequence). V lost 9 bases to trimming and J lost 8 bases, with 16 bases between them. The CDR3 extends over 12 amino acids. CDR3 coding DNA: TGTGCCAGTCACGACGACGGGGTCGAAGCTTTCTTT. Amino acids: CASHDDGVEAFF.

The rearrangement uses TRBV5-1 and TRBJ2-2; D is undetermined. The CDR3 sequence is 13 residues long. Germline V gene sequence: CDR1 SGHRS, CDR2 YFSETQ. V lost 4 bases and J 4 bases, leaving 8 bases between the germline ends. In DNA, the CDR3 is TGCGCCAGCAGCGGAACAGTCACCGGGGAGCTGTTTTTT. It encodes CASSGTVTGELFF.

This clone has just one count. The V call is TRBV3-1 (or the pseudogene TRBV3-2), the J call TRBJ1-2; D is perhaps TRBD1 (6 bases). The CDR3 length is 13 residues. The germline gives CDR1 LGHDT, CDR2 YNNKEL (reference sequence). Between the trimmed V and J ends, which lost 0 bases and 4 bases, there was a span of 6 bases. This CDR3 reads CASSQEGAYGYTF. As DNA, the CDR3 is TGTGCCAGCAGCCAAGAGGGGGCCTATGGCTACACCTTC.

The chain uses TRBV9 and TRBJ2-5, with 10 bases matching TRBD2. This CDR3 is built from 16 residues. Per germline, CDR1 SGDLS and CDR2 YYNGEE. J gave up 5 bases and V 0 bases, and 7 bases lay outside the gene matches. The CDR3 DNA reads TGTGCCAGCAGCGTAGGAACTAGCGGGGCGTGGGAGACCCAGTACTTC. Amino acid sequence: CASSVGTSGAWETQYF.

The chain recombines TRBV27 with TRBJ1-3; 7 bases are a match to TRBD1. This CDR3 spans 15 amino acids. V shed 5 bases and J 2 bases; nucleotides not matched to a gene: 6. The germline gives CDR1 MNHEY, CDR2 SMNVEV (reference sequence). The CDR3: CASSPRTGPGNTIYF. The CDR3, as DNA: TGTGCCAGCAGTCCCCGGACAGGACCTGGAAACACCATATATTTT.

The chain couples TRBV5-1 to TRBJ1-6, with D perhaps TRBD1 (5 bases). Germline CDR1 SGHRS, CDR2 YFSETQ. V lost 0 bases and J 3 bases, leaving 7 bases between the germline ends. This CDR3 spans 15 amino acids. CDR3 in DNA: TGCGCCAGCAGCTTGGCGGGGGACTATAATTCACCCCTCCACTTT. It encodes CASSLAGDYNSPLHF.

The chain is built from TRBV9 and TRBJ1-3; perhaps TRBD1 as D (5 bases). The CDR3 extends over 19 amino acids. Between the trimmed V and J ends, which lost 4 bases and 0 bases, there was a span of 23 bases. CDR1 is SGDLS and CDR2 is YYNGEE in the germline V gene. CDR3 DNA sequence: TGTGCCAGCAGCCTCCATGCCGGGGGTCAGCGAGTCTCTGGAAACACCATATATTTT. Translation gives CASSLHAGGQRVSGNTIYF.

V is TRBV2 and J is TRBJ1-5; D is possibly TRBD1 (6 bases). This CDR3 contains 15 residues. The germline gives CDR1 SNHLY, CDR2 FYNNEI. Between the trimmed V and J ends, which lost 1 base and 0 bases, there was a span of 7 bases. For the CDR3, the DNA is TGTGCCAGCAGTGAAGGGACAGCTAGCAATCAGCCCCAGCATTTT. Its protein is CASSEGTASNQPQHF.

This rearrangement joins TRBV6-6 to TRBJ2-3; 8 nucleotides agree with TRBD2. The CDR3 runs to 14 residues. Germline values: CDR1 MNHNY, CDR2 SVGAGI (reference sequence). The ends lost 8 bases at V and 2 bases at J; junction bases unmatched: 6. The CDR3 nucleotides are TGTGCCAGCTGCCGCGGGGGGAACACAGATACGCAGTATTTT. Encoded protein: CASCRGGNTDTQYF.

This chain uses TRBV18 with TRBJ1-2, with D unclear. Per the germline V gene, CDR1 is KGHSH and CDR2 is LQKENI. The CDR3 loop spans 12 amino acids. V shed 5 bases and J shed 5 bases, with 9 bases lying between them. The DNA for the CDR3 is TGTGCCAGCTCAGGTCAGCGATATGGCTACACCTTC. This codes for CASSGQRYGYTF.

The genes are TRBV4-1 and TRBJ2-7; 10 nucleotides agree with TRBD2. Unmatched junction bases numbered 13, after V lost 1 base and J lost 4 bases. This CDR3 comprises 18 residues. Germline-derived CDR1 and CDR2 are MGHRA and YSYEKL. The CDR3 bases are TGCGCCAGCAGCCAAGCCCGACTAAGCGGGGGGGCCGTATACGAGCAGTACTTC. This codes for CASSQARLSGGAVYEQYF.

CDR3 protein: CASSATGQGVAGYTF. DNA of the CDR3: TGTGCCAGCAGCGCAACCGGACAGGGGGTAGCTGGCTACACCTTC. The V call is TRBV7-2, the J call TRBJ1-2; TRBD1 matches 10 bases. J gave up 7 bases and V 5 bases, and 10 bases lay outside the gene matches. The length of the CDR3 is 15 residues. Per germline, CDR1 SGHTA and CDR2 FQGNSA.

The chain uses TRBV5-1 and TRBJ2-1; D may be TRBD2 (6 bases). The germline V gene has CDR1 SGHRS and CDR2 YFSETQ. CDR3 size: 13 residues. Deletions cut 7 bases from V and 6 bases from J, with 14 bases between. CDR3 DNA sequence: TGCGCCAGCGCCCCCGGAGGGGTCAATGAGCAGTTCTTC. This translates into CASAPGGVNEQFF.

The CDR3, as DNA: TGTGCCAGCAGCTCACCCGGGACAGCCACCTACGAGCAGTACTTC. Protein: CASSSPGTATYEQYF. V is TRBV7-2 and J is TRBJ2-7, with 7 nucleotides matching TRBD1. V lost 4 bases, J lost 2 bases, and 8 bases stayed unmatched. The CDR3 sequence is 15 residues long. Germline CDR1 SGHTA, CDR2 FQGNSA.

The rearrangement links TRBV30 to TRBJ1-1; D gene unclear. The V end lost 2 bases, the J end lost 8 bases, and 12 bases lay between the germline ends. The CDR3 length is 12 residues. The germline V gene encodes CDR1 GTSNPN and CDR2 SVGIG (reference sequence). CDR3: CAWSTTGIEAFF. In DNA form, the CDR3 reads TGTGCCTGGAGTACCACGGGGATAGAAGCTTTCTTT.

This rearrangement joins TRBV19 to TRBJ2-4, with D unclear. Germline CDR1 and CDR2: LNHDA and SQIVND (reference sequence). Trimming stripped 4 bases from V and 3 bases from J, with 13 bases between. The CDR3 runs to 15 residues. The CDR3 region has the DNA TGTGCCAGTAGTACCGCCCGGGTCGGCAAAAACATTCAGTACTTC. Translation: CASSTARVGKNIQYF.

The chain links TRBV20-1 to TRBJ1-5; 8 bases fit TRBD1. The trim removed 3 bases at V and 6 bases at J, leaving 19 bases unmatched. This CDR3 is 18 amino acids long. Germline CDR1 and CDR2: DFQATT and SNEGSKA (reference sequence). The CDR3 nucleotides read TGCAGTGCTAGTTGGGCAGGGGGCCTCTTGGAGGGGGGTCAGCCCCAGCATTTT. Protein product: CSASWAGGLLEGGQPQHF.